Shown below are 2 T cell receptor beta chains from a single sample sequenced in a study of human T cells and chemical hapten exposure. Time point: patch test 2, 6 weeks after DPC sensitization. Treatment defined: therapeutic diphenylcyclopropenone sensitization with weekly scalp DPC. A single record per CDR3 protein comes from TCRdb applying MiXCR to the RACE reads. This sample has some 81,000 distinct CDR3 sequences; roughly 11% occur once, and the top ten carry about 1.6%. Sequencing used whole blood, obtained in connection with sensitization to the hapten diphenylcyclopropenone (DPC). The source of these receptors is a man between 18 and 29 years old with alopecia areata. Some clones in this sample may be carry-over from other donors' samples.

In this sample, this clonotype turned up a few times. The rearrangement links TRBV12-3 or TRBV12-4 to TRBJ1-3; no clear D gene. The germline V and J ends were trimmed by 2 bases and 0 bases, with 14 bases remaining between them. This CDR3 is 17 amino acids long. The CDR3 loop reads CASSLRTASHSGNTIYF. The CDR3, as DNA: TGTGCCAGCAGTTTAAGGACGGCCTCACACTCTGGAAACACCATATATTTT.

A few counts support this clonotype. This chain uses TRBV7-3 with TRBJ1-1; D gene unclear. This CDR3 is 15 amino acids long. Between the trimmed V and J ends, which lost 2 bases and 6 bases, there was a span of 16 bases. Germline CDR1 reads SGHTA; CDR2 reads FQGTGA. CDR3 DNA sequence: TGTGCCAGCAGCTTAGGCGGGAACCAAGTACCTGAAGCTTTCTTT. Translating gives CASSLGGNQVPEAFF.